Sequencing of this TCR beta chain was carried out in a study of beta chain features in type 1 diabetes. Whole-study results and caveats: Healthy donors had naive, central memory and Treg TCRB repertoires that appeared less similar than those seen among patients.

Staining for CD45RO/CCR7/CD25/CD127/CD95/CD27 allowed sorting of CD4+ naive, central memory, regulatory and stem cell-like memory cells. This clone was detected only a few times. Its antigen is as yet unknown. The authors reverse transcribed all of the isolated RNA, so sequencing captured expressed TCRB transcripts. Clones were sequenced by immunoSEQ multiplex PCR, and TCRdb holds only the in-frame ones, with some missing. Here the sample spans about half a million clones, over 10% being singletons. CDR1 SGDLS and CDR2 YYNGEE come from the germline V gene. The CDR3 is made up of 16 amino acids. V lost 2 bases to trimming and J lost 0 bases, with 11 bases between them.

This rearrangement joins TRBV9 to TRBJ2-2; TRBD1 or TRBD2 may be the D gene (5 bases each). The specimen was naive CD4+ T cells from blood. This clonotype was obtained from a woman younger than 35 in good health. The CDR3 is CASSVGLATNTGELFF. For the CDR3, the DNA is TGTGCCAGCAGCGTGGGGCTAGCCACGAACACCGGGGAGCTGTTTTTT.